This T cell receptor beta chain comes out of a study of T cells in women clearing cervical HPV infection. Study at large: Blood came at first lesion visit for cases, post-clearance for controls.

Only in-frame clones appear in the TCRdb table, and some are missing; sequencing was by immunoSEQ multiplex PCR. The sample shows 20,000 to 25,000 clones, and 9.1% sits with its ten largest clones. Turning to this clone: Its specificity is unknown.

The study, taken as a whole, reports: Cases and controls were distinguished at AUC 0.83 by richness and V genes.

The source material was blood buffy coat. The source of this sequence is a woman between 18 and 69 years old with a cervical HPV16 infection that either progressed to CIN3+ or cleared (not recorded which).

The CDR3 sequence: CASSFTGTYNSPLHF. The part of the CDR3 DNA that was read is TGTGCCAGCAGTTTTACGGGTACCTATAATTCACCC. The rearrangement uses TRBV27 and TRBJ1-6; D gene unclear. The read ends 3 residues early relative to the CDR3; the germline J gene fills the gap. CDR3 length: 15 residues. Trimming pared 3 bases from V and 2 bases from J, leaving 8 bases between. Germline lookup yields CDR1 MNHEY and CDR2 SMNVEV (reference sequence).